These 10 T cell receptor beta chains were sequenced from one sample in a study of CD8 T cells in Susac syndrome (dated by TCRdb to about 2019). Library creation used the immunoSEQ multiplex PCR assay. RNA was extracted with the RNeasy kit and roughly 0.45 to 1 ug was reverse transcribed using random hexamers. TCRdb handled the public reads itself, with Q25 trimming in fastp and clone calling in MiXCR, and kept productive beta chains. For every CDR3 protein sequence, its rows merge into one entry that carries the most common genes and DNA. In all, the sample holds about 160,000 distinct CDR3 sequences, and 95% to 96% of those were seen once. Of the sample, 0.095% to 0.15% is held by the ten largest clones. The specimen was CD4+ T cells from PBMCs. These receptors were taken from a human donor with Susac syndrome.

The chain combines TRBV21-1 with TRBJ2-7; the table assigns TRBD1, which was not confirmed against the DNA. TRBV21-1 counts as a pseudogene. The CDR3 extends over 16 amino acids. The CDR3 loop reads CASIPGGDRINYEQYV. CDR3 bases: TGTGCCAGCATCCCAGGGGGGGACAGGATAAACTACGAGCAGTACGTC.

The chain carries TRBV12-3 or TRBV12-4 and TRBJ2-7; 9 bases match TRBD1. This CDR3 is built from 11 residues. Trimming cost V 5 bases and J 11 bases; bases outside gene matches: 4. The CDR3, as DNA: TGTGCCAGCAGTCATCGGGACAGGGAGTACTTC. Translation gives CASSHRDREYF.

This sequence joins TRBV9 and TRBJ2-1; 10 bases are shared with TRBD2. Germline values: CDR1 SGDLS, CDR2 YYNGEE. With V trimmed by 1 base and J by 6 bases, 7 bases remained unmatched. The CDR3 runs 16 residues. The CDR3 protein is CASSVTGLAEPNEQFF. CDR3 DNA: TGTGCCAGCAGCGTAACCGGACTAGCGGAGCCCAATGAGCAGTTCTTC.

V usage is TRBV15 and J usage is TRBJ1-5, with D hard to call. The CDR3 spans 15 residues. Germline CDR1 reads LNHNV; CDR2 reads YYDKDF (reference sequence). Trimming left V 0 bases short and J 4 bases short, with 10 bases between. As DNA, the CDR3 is TGTGCCACCAGCAGAGATCCAGCTGGAAATCAGCCCCAGCATTTT. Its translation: CATSRDPAGNQPQHF.

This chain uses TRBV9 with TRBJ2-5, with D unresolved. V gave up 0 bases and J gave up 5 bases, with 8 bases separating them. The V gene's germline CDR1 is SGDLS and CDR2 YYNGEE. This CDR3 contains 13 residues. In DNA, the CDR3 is TGTGCCAGCAGCGTAGAGATGGGGGAGACCCAGTACTTC. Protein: CASSVEMGETQYF. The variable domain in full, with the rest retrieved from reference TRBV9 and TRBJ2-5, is DSGVTQTPKHLITATGQRVTLRCSPRSGDLSVYWYQQSLDQGLQFLIQYYNGEERAKGNILERFSAQQFPDLHSELNLSSLELGDSALYFCASSVEMGETQYFGPGTRLLVL.

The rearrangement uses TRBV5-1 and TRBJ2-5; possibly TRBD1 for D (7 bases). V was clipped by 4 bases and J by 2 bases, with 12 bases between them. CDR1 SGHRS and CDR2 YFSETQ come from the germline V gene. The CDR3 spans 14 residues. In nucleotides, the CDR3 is TGCGCCAGCAGCCGCGGGACAGTTCAAGAGACCCAGTACTTC. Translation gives CASSRGTVQETQYF.

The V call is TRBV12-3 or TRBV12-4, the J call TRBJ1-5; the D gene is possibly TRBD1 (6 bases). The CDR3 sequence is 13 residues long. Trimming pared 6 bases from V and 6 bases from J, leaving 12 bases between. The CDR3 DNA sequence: TGTGCCAGCAGCCTTAGGGGGACTCAGCCCCAGCATTTT. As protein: CASSLRGTQPQHF.

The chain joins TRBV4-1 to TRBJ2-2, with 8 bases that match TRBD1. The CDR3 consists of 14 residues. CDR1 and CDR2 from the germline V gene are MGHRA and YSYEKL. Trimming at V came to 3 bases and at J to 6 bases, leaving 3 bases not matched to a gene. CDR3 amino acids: CASSQDRVSGELFF. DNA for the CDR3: TGCGCCAGCAGCCAGGACAGGGTTTCCGGGGAGCTGTTTTTT.

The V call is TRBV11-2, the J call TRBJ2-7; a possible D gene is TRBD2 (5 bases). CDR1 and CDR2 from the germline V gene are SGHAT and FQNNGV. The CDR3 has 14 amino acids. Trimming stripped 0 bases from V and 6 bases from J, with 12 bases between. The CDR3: CASSLEPAGIEQYF. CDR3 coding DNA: TGTGCCAGCAGCTTAGAGCCGGCGGGTATCGAGCAGTACTTC.

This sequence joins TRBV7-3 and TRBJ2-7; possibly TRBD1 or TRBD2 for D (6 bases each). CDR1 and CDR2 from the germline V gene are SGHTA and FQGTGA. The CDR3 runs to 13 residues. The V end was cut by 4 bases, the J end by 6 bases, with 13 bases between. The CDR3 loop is CASSSQRGAEQYF. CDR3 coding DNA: TGTGCCAGCAGCTCCCAGAGGGGGGCCGAGCAGTACTTC.